The subject of this entry is one T cell receptor beta chain. Some clones are missing from TCRdb's copy, which holds only in-frame ones; the method was immunoSEQ multiplex PCR. This table holds 100,000 to 120,000 clones, 70% to 90% found once. This entry is derived from a study of control samples from healthy donors and cancer patients. After removal of 5 bases from V and 0 bases from J, the junction contained 9 bases not matched to a gene. Germline loops: CDR1 SGHTA, CDR2 FQGNSA. There are 16 residues in the CDR3. Material: PBMCs. V usage is TRBV7-2 and J usage is TRBJ1-1; 7 bases match TRBD1. This clonotype was sampled from an older woman with lung cancer. For the CDR3, the DNA is TGTGCCAGCAGCGTCCGGGACAGTGCCATGAACACTGAAGCTTTCTTT. Amino acid sequence: CASSVRDSAMNTEAFF.